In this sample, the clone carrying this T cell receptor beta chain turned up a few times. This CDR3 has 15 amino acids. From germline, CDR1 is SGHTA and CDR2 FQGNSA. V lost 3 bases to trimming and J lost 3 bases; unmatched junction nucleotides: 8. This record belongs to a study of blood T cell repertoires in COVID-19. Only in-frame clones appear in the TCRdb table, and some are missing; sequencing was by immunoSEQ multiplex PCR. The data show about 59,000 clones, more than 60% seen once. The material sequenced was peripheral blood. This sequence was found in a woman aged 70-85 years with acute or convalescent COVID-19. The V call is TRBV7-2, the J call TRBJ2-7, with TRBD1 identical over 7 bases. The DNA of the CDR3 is TGTGCCAGCAGCTTGAGGTTTGACAGGGTCTACGAGCAGTACTTC. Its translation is CASSLRFDRVYEQYF.